Here is one T cell receptor (beta chain) with its context. The CDR3 loop spans 13 amino acids. Germline V gene lookup returns CDR1 MNHEY and CDR2 SMNVEV (reference sequence). With V trimmed by 3 bases and J by 7 bases, 3 bases remained unmatched. This entry belongs to a study of blood T cell repertoires in COVID-19. Methods used by the authors: Estimates of nucleated cell counts were drawn from the amplification of reference gene primers. Profiling relied on immunoSEQ multiplex PCR, and the TCRdb table lists in-frame clones only, not all of them. D and trimming were read from the DNA, whereas the V and J calls and clone size are those reported in that table. The profile shows about 250,000 clones, approximately 80% of them singletons.

The TCR originated in a man aged 35-49 years with acute or convalescent COVID-19. The specimen was peripheral blood. J is TRBJ1-5 and V is TRBV27; 7 bases are shared with TRBD1. The CDR3 nucleotides are TGTGCCAGCAGTTTTACAGGGGAACAGCCCCAGCATTTT. It yields the protein CASSFTGEQPQHF.